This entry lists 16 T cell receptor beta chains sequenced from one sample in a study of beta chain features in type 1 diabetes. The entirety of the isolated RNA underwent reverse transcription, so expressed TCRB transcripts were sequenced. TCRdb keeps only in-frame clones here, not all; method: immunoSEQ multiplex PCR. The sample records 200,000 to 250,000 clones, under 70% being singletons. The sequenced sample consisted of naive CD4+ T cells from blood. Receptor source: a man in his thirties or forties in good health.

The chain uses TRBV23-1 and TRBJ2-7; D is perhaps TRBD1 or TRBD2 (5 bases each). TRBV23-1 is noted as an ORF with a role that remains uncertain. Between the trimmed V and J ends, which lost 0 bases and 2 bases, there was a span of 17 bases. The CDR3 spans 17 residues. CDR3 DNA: TGCGCCAGCAGTCAATCGAGGGGCAGGAAGATAACCTACGAGCAGTACTTC. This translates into CASSQSRGRKITYEQYF.

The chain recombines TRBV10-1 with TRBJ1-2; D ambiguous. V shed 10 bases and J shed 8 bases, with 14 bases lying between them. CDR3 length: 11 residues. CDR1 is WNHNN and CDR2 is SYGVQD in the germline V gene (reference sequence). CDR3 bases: TGCGCCACCCCGGGCAGATACGGCTACACCTTC. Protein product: CATPGRYGYTF.

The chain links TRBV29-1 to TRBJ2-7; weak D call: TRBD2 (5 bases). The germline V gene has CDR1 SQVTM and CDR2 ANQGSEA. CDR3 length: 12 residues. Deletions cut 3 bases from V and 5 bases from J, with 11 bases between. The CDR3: CSVDEGANEQYF. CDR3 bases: TGCAGCGTTGACGAGGGTGCCAACGAGCAGTACTTC.

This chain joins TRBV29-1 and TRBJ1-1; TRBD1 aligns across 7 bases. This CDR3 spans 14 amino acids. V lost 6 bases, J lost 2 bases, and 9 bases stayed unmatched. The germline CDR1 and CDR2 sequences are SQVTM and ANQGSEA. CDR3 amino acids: CSVATGTANTEAFF. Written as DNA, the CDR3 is TGCAGCGTCGCTACCGGGACAGCCAACACTGAAGCTTTCTTT.

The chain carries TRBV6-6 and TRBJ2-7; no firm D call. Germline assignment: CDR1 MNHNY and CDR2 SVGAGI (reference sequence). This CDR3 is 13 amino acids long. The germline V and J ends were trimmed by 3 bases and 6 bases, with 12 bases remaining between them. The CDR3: CASSYHLKGEQYF. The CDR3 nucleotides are TGTGCCAGCAGTTATCACCTAAAGGGCGAGCAGTACTTC.

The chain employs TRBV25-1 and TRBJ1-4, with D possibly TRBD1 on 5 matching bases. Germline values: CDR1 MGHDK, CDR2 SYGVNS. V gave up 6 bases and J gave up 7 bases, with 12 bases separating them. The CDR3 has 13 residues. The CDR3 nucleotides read TGTGCCAGCAGCCTGGGAGGGGCTGAAAAACTGTTTTTT. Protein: CASSLGGAEKLFF.

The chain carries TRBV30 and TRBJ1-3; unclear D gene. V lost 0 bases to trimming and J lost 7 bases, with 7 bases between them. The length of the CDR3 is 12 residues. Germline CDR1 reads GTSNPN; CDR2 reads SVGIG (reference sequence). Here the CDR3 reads CAWSVTVNTIYF. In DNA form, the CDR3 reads TGTGCCTGGAGTGTAACAGTCAACACCATATATTTT.

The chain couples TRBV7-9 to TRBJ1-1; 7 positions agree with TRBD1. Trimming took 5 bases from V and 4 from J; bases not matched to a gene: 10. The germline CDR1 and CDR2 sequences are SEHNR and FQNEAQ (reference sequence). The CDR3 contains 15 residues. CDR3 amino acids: CASSRQGVEFTEAFF. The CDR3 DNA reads TGTGCCAGCAGCAGACAGGGTGTTGAGTTCACTGAAGCTTTCTTT.

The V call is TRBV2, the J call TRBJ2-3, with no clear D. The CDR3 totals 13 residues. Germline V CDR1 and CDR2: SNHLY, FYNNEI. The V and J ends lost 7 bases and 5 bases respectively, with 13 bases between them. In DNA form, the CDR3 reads TGTGCCAGCAAGGGTCTTTGGTTAGATACGCAGTATTTT. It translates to CASKGLWLDTQYF.

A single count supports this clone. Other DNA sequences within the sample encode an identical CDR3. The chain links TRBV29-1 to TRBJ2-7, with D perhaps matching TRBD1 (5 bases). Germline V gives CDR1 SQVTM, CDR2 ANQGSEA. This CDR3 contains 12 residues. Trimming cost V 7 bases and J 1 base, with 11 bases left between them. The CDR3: CSAAAGSYEQYF. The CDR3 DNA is TGCAGCGCCGCGGCAGGGTCCTACGAGCAGTACTTC.

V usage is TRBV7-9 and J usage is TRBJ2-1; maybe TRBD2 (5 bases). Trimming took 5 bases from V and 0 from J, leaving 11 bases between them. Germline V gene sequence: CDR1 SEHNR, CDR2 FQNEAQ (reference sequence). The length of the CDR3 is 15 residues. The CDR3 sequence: CASSQRESSYNEQFF. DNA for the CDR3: TGTGCCAGCAGCCAGAGGGAGAGCTCCTACAATGAGCAGTTCTTC.

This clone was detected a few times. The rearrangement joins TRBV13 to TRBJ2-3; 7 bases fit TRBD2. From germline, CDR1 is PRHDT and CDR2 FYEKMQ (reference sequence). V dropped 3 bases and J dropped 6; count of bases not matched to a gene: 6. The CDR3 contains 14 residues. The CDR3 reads CASSLAGVADTQYF. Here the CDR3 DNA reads TGTGCCAGCAGCTTGGCGGGAGTGGCGGATACGCAGTATTTT.

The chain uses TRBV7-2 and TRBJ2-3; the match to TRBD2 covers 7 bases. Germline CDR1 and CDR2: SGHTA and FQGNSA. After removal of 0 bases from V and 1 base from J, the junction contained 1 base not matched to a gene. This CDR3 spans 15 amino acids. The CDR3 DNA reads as TGTGCCAGCAGCTTAGCGGGGAGGGGCACAGATACGCAGTATTTT. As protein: CASSLAGRGTDTQYF. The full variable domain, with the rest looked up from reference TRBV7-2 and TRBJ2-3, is GAGVSQSPSNKVTEKGKDVELRCDPISGHTALYWYRQSLGQGLEFLIYFQGNSAPDKSGLPSDRFSAERTGGSVSTLTIQRTQQEDSAVYLCASSLAGRGTDTQYFGPGTRLTVL.

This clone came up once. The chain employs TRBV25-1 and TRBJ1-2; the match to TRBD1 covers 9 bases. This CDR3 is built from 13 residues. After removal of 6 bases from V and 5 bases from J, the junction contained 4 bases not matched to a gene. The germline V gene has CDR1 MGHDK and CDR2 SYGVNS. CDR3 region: CASSTGQGYGYTF. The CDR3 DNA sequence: TGTGCCAGCAGCACAGGACAGGGGTATGGCTACACCTTC.

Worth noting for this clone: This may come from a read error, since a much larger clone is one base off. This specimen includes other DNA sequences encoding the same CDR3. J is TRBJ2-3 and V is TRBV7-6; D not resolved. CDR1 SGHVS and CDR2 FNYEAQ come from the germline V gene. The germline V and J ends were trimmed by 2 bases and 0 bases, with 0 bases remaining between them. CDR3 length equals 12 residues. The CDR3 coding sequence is TGTGCCAGCAGCTTAAGCACAGATACGCAGTATTTT. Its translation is CASSLSTDTQYF. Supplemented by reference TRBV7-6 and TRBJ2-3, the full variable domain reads GAGVSQSPRYKVTKRGQDVALRCDPISGHVSLYWYRQALGQGPEFLTYFNYEAQQDKSGLPNDRFSAERPEGSISTLTIQRTEQRDSAMYRCASSLSTDTQYFGPGTRLTVL.

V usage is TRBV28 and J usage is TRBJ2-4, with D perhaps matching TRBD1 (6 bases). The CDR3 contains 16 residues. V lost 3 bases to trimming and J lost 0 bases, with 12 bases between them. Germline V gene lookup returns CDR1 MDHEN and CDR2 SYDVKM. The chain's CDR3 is CASSFDRTGAKNIQYF. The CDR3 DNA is TGTGCCAGCAGTTTTGACAGGACCGGAGCCAAAAACATTCAGTACTTC.